These 29 T cell receptor beta chains share one sample of origin, sequenced in a study of blood T cell repertoires in COVID-19. Using immunoSEQ multiplex PCR, the repertoire was profiled, and TCRdb retains in-frame clones only, with some absent. The sample has 250,000 to 300,000 clones, about 89% seen once. The sample was peripheral blood. All receptors derive from a woman under 40 with COVID-19, enrolled during active disease.

J is TRBJ1-4 and V is TRBV19; TRBD1 aligns across 8 bases. Germline V CDR1 and CDR2: LNHDA, SQIVND (reference sequence). Germline trimming cut 7 bases from V and 3 bases from J; bases unmatched to any gene: 4. CDR3 length: 14 amino acids. Here the CDR3 reads CASKQGGANEKLFF. In DNA form, the CDR3 reads TGTGCCAGTAAACAGGGGGGAGCTAATGAAAAACTGTTTTTT.

V is TRBV2 and J is TRBJ2-7; D might be TRBD1 (6 bases). Per the germline V gene, CDR1 is SNHLY and CDR2 is FYNNEI. V was shortened by 6 bases and J by 5 bases, with 14 bases between the two germline ends. The CDR3 extends over 13 amino acids. CDR3 loop: CASRDRSFHEQYF. CDR3 sequence (DNA): TGTGCCAGCAGGGACAGATCTTTCCACGAGCAGTACTTC.

In this sample, this clone turned up once. CDR3 amino acids: CASSLGGLEAFF. The CDR3 coding sequence is TGTGCCAGCAGCTTAGGAGGGTTAGAAGCTTTCTTT. This chain uses TRBV11-2 with TRBJ1-1, with D unresolved. The germline V and J ends were trimmed by 1 base and 8 bases, with 8 bases remaining between them. The germline V gene encodes CDR1 SGHAT and CDR2 FQNNGV. The CDR3 loop spans 12 amino acids.

The CDR3 DNA sequence: TGCGCCAGCAGCGGCGGGAGGGCCTCAGATACGCAGTATTTT. Encoded protein: CASSGGRASDTQYF. This rearrangement joins TRBV5-1 to TRBJ2-3; 9 bases agree with TRBD2. Germline V lookup: CDR1 SGHRS, CDR2 YFSETQ. V was clipped by 4 bases and J by 4 bases; unmatched bases: 4. This CDR3 has 14 amino acids.

The chain uses TRBV10-3 and TRBJ2-1, with 12 bases fitting TRBD2. V shed 6 bases and J 8 bases; nucleotides not matched to a gene: 5. Germline CDR1 and CDR2: ENHRY and SYGVKD. CDR3 length equals 14 residues. CDR3 amino acids: CAIRSTSGSDEQFF. CDR3 in DNA: TGTGCCATCAGATCGACTAGCGGGAGTGATGAGCAGTTCTTC.

The rearrangement joins TRBV28 to TRBJ2-7; TRBD1 is a possible D gene (5 bases). Per germline, CDR1 MDHEN and CDR2 SYDVKM. This CDR3 is built from 14 residues. V lost 7 bases, J lost 3 bases, and 16 bases lay in between. This CDR3 reads CASKGQGNYYEQYF. In DNA form, the CDR3 reads TGTGCCAGCAAGGGGCAGGGTAACTACTACGAGCAGTACTTC.

The chain combines TRBV19 with TRBJ1-6; D remains unclear. Germline V gene sequence: CDR1 LNHDA, CDR2 SQIVND (reference sequence). V gave up 6 bases and J gave up 4 bases, with 10 bases separating them. The CDR3 runs to 14 residues. CDR3 residues: CASSLQKYNSPLHF. The DNA of the CDR3 is TGTGCCAGTAGCCTCCAGAAGTATAATTCACCCCTCCACTTT.

The chain has TRBV2 and TRBJ1-2, with a possible D match to TRBD1 (5 bases). This CDR3 has 14 residues. Germline V gene data show CDR1 as SNHLY and CDR2 as FYNNEI. Trimming pared 11 bases from V and 2 bases from J, leaving 18 bases between. The CDR3 sequence: CAGTPGLSNYGYTF. The CDR3 DNA sequence: TGTGCCGGCACCCCAGGGTTATCAAACTATGGCTACACCTTC.

J is TRBJ2-1 and V is TRBV5-1; TRBD2 matches 7 bases. J lost 4 bases, V lost 0 bases, and 4 bases had no gene match. The CDR3 loop spans 15 amino acids. The V gene's germline CDR1 is SGHRS and CDR2 YFSETQ. The CDR3 spells CASSLGGSQYNEQFF. The CDR3, as DNA: TGCGCCAGCAGCTTGGGCGGGAGCCAGTACAATGAGCAGTTCTTC.

Comment on this clone: The sample holds other DNA sequences that translate to the same CDR3. The V gene is TRBV27, the J gene TRBJ2-7; 10 bases fit TRBD2. The CDR3 has 14 residues. Germline lookup yields CDR1 MNHEY and CDR2 SMNVEV (reference sequence). V trimming: 2 bases; J trimming: 3 bases; junction bases outside the gene matches: 1. The chain's CDR3 is CASSLTSGIYEQYF. Here the CDR3 DNA reads TGTGCCAGCAGTTTAACTAGCGGGATCTACGAGCAGTACTTC.

This sequence joins TRBV19 and TRBJ2-7; no firm D call. Germline assignment: CDR1 LNHDA and CDR2 SQIVND (reference sequence). The length of the CDR3 is 14 residues. The V gene lost 3 bases and the J gene lost 1 base, with 10 bases spanning the gap. CDR3 in DNA: TGTGCCAGTAGTATGTGGGCAGATTCCTACGAGCAGTACTTC. Protein product: CASSMWADSYEQYF. The whole variable domain, filled in from reference TRBV19 and TRBJ2-7, reads DGGITQSPKYLFRKEGQNVTLSCEQNLNHDAMYWYRQDPGQGLRLIYYSQIVNDFQKGDIAEGYSVSREKKESFPLTVTSAQKNPTAFYLCASSMWADSYEQYFGPGTRLTVT.

The rearrangement joins TRBV5-1 to TRBJ1-1; D gene ambiguous. With 2 bases removed from V and 6 bases from J, the gap between germline ends came to 23 bases. The CDR3 totals 17 residues. Per the germline V gene, CDR1 is SGHRS and CDR2 is YFSETQ. The CDR3 here is CASSFSGRANTGAEAFF. CDR3 bases: TGCGCCAGCAGCTTTTCTGGGCGGGCCAATACTGGCGCTGAAGCTTTCTTT.

V is TRBV4-2 and J is TRBJ2-2; D may be TRBD1 (5 bases). Germline assignment: CDR1 LGHNA and CDR2 YNFKEQ. The CDR3 contains 16 residues. V lost 4 bases to trimming and J lost 0 bases, with 12 bases between them. The CDR3 sequence: CASSLIPTANTGELFF. The CDR3 DNA sequence: TGTGCCAGCAGCCTTATTCCGACAGCGAACACCGGGGAGCTGTTTTTT.

This sequence joins TRBV1 and TRBJ2-2; TRBD2 was called by the table and not checked on the DNA. TRBV1 is an annotated pseudogene. The CDR3 is 17 amino acids. CDR3 DNA: TGCACCAGCAGTATCTCCCATAGCGGGAGGCGGACCGGGGAGCTGTTTTTT. Its translation is CTSSISHSGRRTGELFF.

The genes are TRBV5-1 and TRBJ2-5; 8 bases are shared with TRBD1. Germline loops: CDR1 SGHRS, CDR2 YFSETQ. V shed 4 bases, J shed 5 bases, and the junction held 7 bases outside the gene matches. The length of the CDR3 is 14 residues. The CDR3 bases are TGCGCCAGCAGCCCGAGAAGGGACAGGGAGACCCAGTACTTC. This gives the protein CASSPRRDRETQYF.

This clone was seen a single time. This rearrangement joins TRBV7-4 to TRBJ1-5, with TRBD1 identical over 9 bases. Losses at the gene ends were 6 bases for V and 6 bases for J; bases not matched to a gene: 6. The CDR3 has 14 residues. Germline assignment: CDR1 SGHVT and CDR2 SQSDAQ. The CDR3 spells CASSLQGASQPQHF. The CDR3 nucleotides read TGTGCCAGCAGTTTACAGGGGGCGTCTCAGCCCCAGCATTTT.

This sequence joins TRBV3-1 (or the pseudogene TRBV3-2) and TRBJ1-1; the D is unclear. With 9 bases removed from V and 5 bases from J, the gap between germline ends came to 16 bases. There are 13 residues in the CDR3. Germline V gene data show CDR1 as LGHDT and CDR2 as YNNKEL (reference sequence). Written as DNA, the CDR3 is TGTGCCAGTGGTGGAGGAGGGATTACTGAAGCTTTCTTT. Amino acid sequence: CASGGGGITEAFF.

The chain combines TRBV19 with TRBJ2-3; 8 bases line up with TRBD2. The V and J ends lost 10 bases and 1 base, in that order; junction bases with no gene match: 7. Germline lookup yields CDR1 LNHDA and CDR2 SQIVND (reference sequence). This CDR3 has 14 amino acids. The CDR3 region is CATEREHGTDTQYF. Here the CDR3 DNA reads TGTGCCACGGAGCGGGAGCATGGCACAGATACGCAGTATTTT.

V is TRBV6-5 and J is TRBJ1-6; D is possibly TRBD1 (5 bases). CDR1 and CDR2 from the germline V gene are MNHEY and SVGAGI. This CDR3 contains 16 residues. The V end lost 0 bases, the J end lost 7 bases, and 13 bases lay between the germline ends. CDR3 nucleotide sequence: TGTGCCAGCAGTTACTCACGAGACAGTACCAATTCACCCCTCCACTTT. It is translated as CASSYSRDSTNSPLHF.

The chain couples TRBV19 to TRBJ2-2; 10 nucleotides match TRBD1. This CDR3 comprises 16 residues. The V and J ends lost 9 bases and 1 base, in that order; junction bases with no gene match: 8. Looked up from germline, CDR1 is LNHDA and CDR2 is SQIVND (reference sequence). DNA for the CDR3: TGTGCCAGCCGGGACAGGGGTTTAATGAACACCGGGGAGCTGTTTTTT. Protein: CASRDRGLMNTGELFF.

Of note for this clone: Other DNA sequences in this sample translate to the same CDR3. The chain uses TRBV29-1 and TRBJ1-1; D gene ambiguous. Trimming took 3 bases from V and 1 from J, leaving 3 bases between them. The CDR3 has 11 residues. Germline CDR1 reads SQVTM; CDR2 reads ANQGSEA. CDR3 protein: CSVDRNTEAFF. CDR3 in DNA: TGCAGCGTTGACAGGAACACTGAAGCTTTCTTT.

This rearrangement joins TRBV7-2 to TRBJ2-2, with D hard to call. The V end was cut by 2 bases, the J end by 4 bases, with 11 bases between. The germline CDR1 and CDR2 sequences are SGHTA and FQGNSA. The CDR3 loop spans 15 amino acids. CDR3 sequence (DNA): TGTGCCAGCAGCTTAATGTCAATCGGCACCGGGGAGCTGTTTTTT. This encodes CASSLMSIGTGELFF.

The genes are TRBV5-6 and TRBJ2-7; D may be TRBD1 (6 bases). The CDR3 has 15 residues. Germline CDR1 SGHDT, CDR2 YYEEEE. V lost 3 bases to trimming and J lost 3 bases, with 16 bases between them. CDR3 in amino acids: CASSSRDMGVYEQYF. The CDR3 coding sequence is TGTGCCAGCAGCTCCCGGGACATGGGGGTCTACGAGCAGTACTTC.

The chain has TRBV28 and TRBJ1-4; D uncertain. Germline V gene data show CDR1 as MDHEN and CDR2 as SYDVKM. Deletions cut 8 bases from V and 0 bases from J, with 10 bases between. This CDR3 is built from 14 residues. This CDR3 reads CASWAGATNEKLFF. The CDR3 DNA follows: TGTGCCAGCTGGGCCGGTGCAACTAATGAAAAACTGTTTTTT.

The genes are TRBV3-1 (or the pseudogene TRBV3-2) and TRBJ2-2; TRBD2 matches at 13 bases. With V trimmed by 4 bases and J by 4 bases, 3 bases remained unmatched. The CDR3 length is 16 residues. CDR1 LGHDT and CDR2 YNNKEL come from the germline V gene (reference sequence). As DNA, the CDR3 is TGTGCCAGCAGCCTGGGACTAGCGGGAATCACCGGGGAGCTGTTTTTT. This gives the protein CASSLGLAGITGELFF.

This rearrangement joins TRBV24-1 to TRBJ2-1, with D possibly being TRBD2 (6 bases). The V end lost 4 bases, the J end lost 9 bases, and 12 bases lay between the germline ends. Looked up from germline, CDR1 is KGHDR and CDR2 is SFDVKD. The CDR3 totals 13 residues. The chain's CDR3 is CATSESVGGEQFF. The CDR3 DNA is TGTGCCACCAGTGAATCGGTCGGGGGTGAGCAGTTCTTC.

CDR3 region: CASSPRGGTEAFF. In nucleotides, the CDR3 is TGTGCCAGCAGCCCCCGGGGGGGGACTGAAGCTTTCTTT. The rearrangement uses TRBV7-9 and TRBJ1-1, with D possibly being TRBD1 (5 bases). V lost 5 bases, J lost 5 bases, and 12 bases lay in between. CDR3 length equals 13 residues. Germline values: CDR1 SEHNR, CDR2 FQNEAQ (reference sequence).

This clone was counted a single time. This chain links TRBV5-1 with TRBJ2-7; 9 positions agree with TRBD2. CDR1 is SGHRS, CDR2 YFSETQ, per germline. V dropped 2 bases and J dropped 4; count of bases not matched to a gene: 4. The CDR3 is made up of 14 amino acids. CDR3 in DNA: TGCGCCAGCAGCTTTGGGCTAGCGGGATACGAGCAGTACTTC. This codes for CASSFGLAGYEQYF.

The CDR3 sequence: CASSHPGQETQYF. CDR3 nucleotide sequence: TGTGCCAGCAGCCATCCCGGGCAAGAGACCCAGTACTTC. J is TRBJ2-5 and V is TRBV5-4, with D uncertain. This CDR3 is 13 amino acids long. Germline V gene lookup returns CDR1 SGHNT and CDR2 YYREEE (reference sequence). V lost 4 bases, J lost 2 bases, and 9 bases lay in between.